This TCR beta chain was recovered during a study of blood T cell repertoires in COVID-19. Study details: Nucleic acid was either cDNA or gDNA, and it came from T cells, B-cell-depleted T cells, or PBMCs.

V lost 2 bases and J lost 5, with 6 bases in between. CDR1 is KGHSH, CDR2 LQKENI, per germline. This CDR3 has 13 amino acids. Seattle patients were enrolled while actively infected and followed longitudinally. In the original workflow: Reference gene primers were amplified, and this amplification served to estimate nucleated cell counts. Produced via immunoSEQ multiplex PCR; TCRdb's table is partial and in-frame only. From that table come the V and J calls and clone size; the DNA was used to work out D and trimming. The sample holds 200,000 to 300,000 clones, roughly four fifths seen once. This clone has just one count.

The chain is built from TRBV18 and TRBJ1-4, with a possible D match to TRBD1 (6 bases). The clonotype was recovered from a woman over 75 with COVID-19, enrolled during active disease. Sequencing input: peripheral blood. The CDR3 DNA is TGTGCCAGCTCACCAAGGGGGAATGAAAAACTGTTTTTT. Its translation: CASSPRGNEKLFF. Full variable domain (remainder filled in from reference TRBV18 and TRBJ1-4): NAGVMQNPRHLVRRRGQEARLRCSPMKGHSHVYWYRQLPEEGLKFMVYLQKENIIDESGMPKERFSAEFPKEGPSILRIQQVVRGDSAAYFCASSPRGNEKLFFGSGTQLSVL.